Presented here are 32 T cell receptor beta chains from one specimen sequenced in a study of shared clonotypes between healthy human individuals. Assay: immunoSEQ multiplex PCR; the TCRdb copy retains only in-frame clones and omits some. The top ten clones hold roughly 0.15% of a sample with a few million clones, approximately 94% of them seen once. Specimen: naive CD4+ T cells sorted from blood. Sample subset: CD45RA+ positively selected. The source is a man between 18 and 29 years old in good health.

The chain uses TRBV2 and TRBJ2-4; TRBD2 agrees at 7 bases. Losses at the gene ends were 7 bases for V and 6 bases for J; bases not matched to a gene: 9. This CDR3 has 14 residues. CDR1 and CDR2 (germline): SNHLY, FYNNEI. The CDR3 DNA reads as TGTGCCAGCAAGGGCGGGGGTAGCGGAAACATTCAGTACTTC. Encoded protein: CASKGGGSGNIQYF.

The chain carries TRBV7-2 and TRBJ2-2; D gene uncertain. Deletions cut 1 base from V and 8 bases from J, with 14 bases between. Germline V gene sequence: CDR1 SGHTA, CDR2 FQGNSA. This CDR3 spans 15 amino acids. The CDR3 bases are TGTGCCAGCAGCTTAGTCGTTGGGGTGTTGGGGGAGCTGTTTTTT. Protein: CASSLVVGVLGELFF.

This chain uses TRBV5-1 with TRBJ2-5, with D hard to call. This CDR3 has 15 residues. CDR1 is SGHRS and CDR2 is YFSETQ in the germline V gene. Trimming took 0 bases from V and 7 from J, leaving 16 bases between them. The CDR3 is CASSLAEAVHGTQYF. CDR3 nucleotides: TGCGCCAGCAGCTTGGCCGAGGCAGTCCATGGGACCCAGTACTTC.

This chain joins TRBV18 and TRBJ2-1; a weak D match, TRBD2 (5 bases). Trimming shortened V by 2 bases and J by 6 bases, and 8 bases separated the two germline ends. Germline lookup yields CDR1 KGHSH and CDR2 LQKENI. This CDR3 is 13 amino acids long. The CDR3 loop is CASSPGGRNEQFF. DNA for the CDR3: TGTGCCAGCTCACCAGGAGGTCGCAATGAGCAGTTCTTC.

The V and J genes are TRBV11-2 and TRBJ2-1; 16 positions match TRBD2. The CDR3 has 19 residues. CDR1 and CDR2 from the germline V gene are SGHAT and FQNNGV. Losses at the gene ends were 4 bases for V and 0 bases for J; bases not matched to a gene: 6. CDR3 bases: TGTGCCAGCAGCTCGGGACTAGCGGGGGGGATTAGCTCCTACAATGAGCAGTTCTTC. Encoded protein: CASSSGLAGGISSYNEQFF.

This sequence joins TRBV1 and TRBJ2-1; the D call TRBD2 from the table was never checked on the DNA. TRBV1 is flagged as a pseudogene. This CDR3 spans 18 amino acids. CDR3 sequence: CTSSLLPASGGSYNEQFF. The CDR3 DNA reads TGCACCAGCAGCCTCCTCCCGGCTAGCGGGGGATCTTACAATGAGCAGTTCTTC.

This chain connects TRBV15 to TRBJ2-1; 7 bases match TRBD2. With 0 bases clipped from V and 9 bases from J, the junction kept 20 bases outside the gene matches. The V gene's germline CDR1 is LNHNV and CDR2 YYDKDF (reference sequence). CDR3 length: 19 residues. The CDR3: CATSRESPPSSDQRGEQFF. CDR3 DNA: TGTGCCACCAGCAGAGAGAGCCCCCCCTCTAGCGACCAGCGGGGTGAGCAGTTCTTC.

The chain couples TRBV4-1 to TRBJ2-1; D is uncertain. This CDR3 has 15 residues. CDR1 and CDR2 (germline): MGHRA, YSYEKL. V lost 7 bases, J lost 0 bases, and 13 bases lay in between. The CDR3 spells CASTPTLSSYNEQFF. For the CDR3, the DNA is TGCGCCAGCACCCCGACCTTGAGCTCCTACAATGAGCAGTTCTTC.

A remark on this clone: Other DNA sequences in the sample encode the same CDR3. The chain joins TRBV18 to TRBJ2-7, with D tentatively TRBD1 or TRBD2 (6 bases each). V lost 1 base to trimming and J lost 3 bases, with 7 bases between them. This CDR3 contains 13 residues. Germline V CDR1 and CDR2: KGHSH, LQKENI. CDR3 amino acids: CASSPQGGYEQYF. CDR3 coding DNA: TGTGCCAGCTCACCACAGGGGGGCTACGAGCAGTACTTC. Complete variable domain (other parts from reference TRBV18 and TRBJ2-7): NAGVMQNPRHLVRRRGQEARLRCSPMKGHSHVYWYRQLPEEGLKFMVYLQKENIIDESGMPKERFSAEFPKEGPSILRIQQVVRGDSAAYFCASSPQGGYEQYFGPGTRLTVT.

The rearrangement uses TRBV10-3 and TRBJ2-2, with 7 bases identical to TRBD1. Germline CDR1 and CDR2: ENHRY and SYGVKD. Trimming at V came to 3 bases and at J to 7 bases, leaving 5 bases not matched to a gene. This CDR3 spans 14 amino acids. The CDR3 nucleotides read TGTGCCATCAGTGAAGGGGGCTGGGGCGGGGAGCTGTTTTTT. Protein: CAISEGGWGGELFF.

A word on this clone: Distinct nucleotide sequences in the sample also encode this CDR3. The chain recombines TRBV5-1 with TRBJ1-3; D is uncertain. CDR3 length: 15 residues. Germline assignment: CDR1 SGHRS and CDR2 YFSETQ. The V and J ends lost 0 bases and 3 bases respectively, with 10 bases between them. The CDR3 nucleotides read TGCGCCAGCAGCTTGGGACCGCCAAGTGGAAACACCATATATTTT. Protein: CASSLGPPSGNTIYF.

The rearrangement joins TRBV7-2 to TRBJ1-2; D unclear. Germline CDR1 SGHTA, CDR2 FQGNSA. The CDR3 runs to 11 residues. With 7 bases removed from V and 13 bases from J, the gap between germline ends came to 16 bases. The CDR3 protein is CASTRAYASTF. DNA for the CDR3: TGTGCCAGCACCCGGGCTTACGCCTCCACCTTC.

Regarding this clone: Other DNA sequences in this specimen translate into the identical CDR3. The chain carries TRBV6-6 and TRBJ1-1; D may be TRBD1 (5 bases). The CDR3 runs 13 residues. Trimming left V 0 bases short and J 5 bases short, with 7 bases between. Germline CDR1 and CDR2: MNHNY and SVGAGI (reference sequence). The CDR3 sequence is CASSYSQGTEAFF. The CDR3 region has the DNA TGTGCCAGCAGTTACTCGCAGGGAACTGAAGCTTTCTTT.

The chain links TRBV9 to TRBJ2-5, with 13 positions matching TRBD2. Germline trimming cut 3 bases from V and 4 bases from J; bases unmatched to any gene: 9. CDR1 and CDR2 (germline): SGDLS, YYNGEE. This CDR3 is 17 amino acids long. For the CDR3, the DNA is TGTGCCAGCAGCGCATCGTCACTAGCGGGAGGGGTAGAGACCCAGTACTTC. It translates to CASSASSLAGGVETQYF.

A few counts support this clone. The same CDR3 is also encoded by other DNA sequences in this sample. The chain links TRBV10-3 to TRBJ1-1; D is undetermined. CDR3 length: 11 residues. V lost 3 bases and J 5 bases, leaving 4 bases between the germline ends. Germline V gene sequence: CDR1 ENHRY, CDR2 SYGVKD. The CDR3 reads CAISDGTEAFF. The CDR3 nucleotides are TGTGCCATCAGTGACGGTACTGAAGCTTTCTTT.

The chain is built from TRBV9 and TRBJ1-6; TRBD1 might be the D (5 bases). Trimming removed 7 bases at V and 2 bases at J, with 16 bases between. Germline CDR1 is SGDLS and CDR2 is YYNGEE. This CDR3 comprises 16 residues. The CDR3 region has the DNA TGTGCCAGCGGATCCCCGGGGGGACCCTATAATTCACCCCTCCACTTT. Amino acid sequence: CASGSPGGPYNSPLHF.

The rearrangement joins TRBV30 to TRBJ2-3; TRBD1 or TRBD2 may be the D gene (5 bases each). The V and J ends lost 2 bases and 5 bases respectively, with 11 bases between them. There are 13 residues in the CDR3. CDR1 and CDR2 from the germline V gene are GTSNPN and SVGIG (reference sequence). The CDR3 bases are TGTGCCTGGAGTCCCGGGACCGTAGATACGCAGTATTTT. Its translation is CAWSPGTVDTQYF.

The gene calls are TRBV19 and TRBJ1-1, with TRBD1 identical over 8 bases. The CDR3 consists of 15 residues. V lost 0 bases and J lost 4; bases outside the gene matches: 4. The germline V gene has CDR1 LNHDA and CDR2 SQIVND (reference sequence). The CDR3, as DNA: TGTGCCAGTAGTATAGACAGGGGGCGAAGCACTGAAGCTTTCTTT. Protein: CASSIDRGRSTEAFF.

The chain joins TRBV7-6 to TRBJ2-5; 7 nucleotides match TRBD1. Germline V gene lookup returns CDR1 SGHVS and CDR2 FNYEAQ. The CDR3 runs to 14 residues. The V gene end was trimmed by 3 bases and the J gene end by 3 bases; junction bases not matched to a gene: 4. As DNA, the CDR3 is TGTGCCAGCAGCTTGTCAGGGACAGAAGAGACCCAGTACTTC. Protein: CASSLSGTEETQYF.

The chain links TRBV7-2 to TRBJ1-5; the D is unclear. V was shortened by 4 bases and J by 2 bases, with 12 bases between the two germline ends. Germline CDR1 SGHTA, CDR2 FQGNSA. This CDR3 region has 15 residues. DNA of the CDR3: TGTGCCAGCAGCTCCGGGTCCTTGGGCAATCAGCCCCAGCATTTT. As protein: CASSSGSLGNQPQHF.

This clone was recorded only once. Other DNA sequences in the sample encode the same CDR3. The chain combines TRBV11-2 with TRBJ2-3; maybe TRBD1 (5 bases). CDR1 and CDR2 (germline): SGHAT, FQNNGV. CDR3 length: 14 residues. V gave up 1 base and J gave up 1 base, with 6 bases separating them. For the CDR3, the DNA is TGTGCCAGCAGCTTAGCCAGGGGCACAGATACGCAGTATTTT. It specifies CASSLARGTDTQYF.

This clone was counted a few times. The genes are TRBV5-4 and TRBJ1-1, with 8 bases matching TRBD1. With V trimmed by 2 bases and J by 6 bases, 3 bases remained unmatched. This CDR3 comprises 13 residues. CDR1 SGHNT and CDR2 YYREEE come from the germline V gene (reference sequence). The CDR3 sequence: CASSLGQGPEAFF. The CDR3 DNA follows: TGTGCCAGCAGCTTAGGACAGGGCCCTGAAGCTTTCTTT.

This sequence joins TRBV5-4 and TRBJ2-1; 10 nucleotides line up with TRBD2. Trimming took 3 bases from V and 9 from J; bases not matched to a gene: 9. The germline CDR1 and CDR2 sequences are SGHNT and YYREEE (reference sequence). This CDR3 region has 15 residues. The CDR3 sequence is CASSSPGTSESEQFF. In nucleotides, the CDR3 is TGTGCCAGCAGCTCACCCGGGACTAGCGAGTCTGAGCAGTTCTTC.

This rearrangement joins TRBV19 to TRBJ1-1; D uncertain. Trimming pared 3 bases from V and 1 base from J, leaving 9 bases between. Germline loops: CDR1 LNHDA, CDR2 SQIVND (reference sequence). The length of the CDR3 is 14 residues. The DNA for the CDR3 is TGTGCCAGTAGTATCGGTTGGGGGAACACTGAAGCTTTCTTT. As protein: CASSIGWGNTEAFF.

J is TRBJ2-7 and V is TRBV6-5; tentative D call: TRBD2 (5 bases). The CDR3 spans 14 residues. Germline CDR1 is MNHEY and CDR2 is SVGAGI. V lost 8 bases and J 1 base, leaving 15 bases between the germline ends. Here the CDR3 reads CASHNNEGSYEQYF. In DNA, the CDR3 is TGTGCCAGCCATAACAACGAGGGATCCTACGAGCAGTACTTC.

V and J are TRBV2 and TRBJ2-5; D is uncertain. The V gene lost 4 bases and the J gene lost 5 bases, with 8 bases spanning the gap. Looked up from germline, CDR1 is SNHLY and CDR2 is FYNNEI. CDR3 size: 12 residues. Written as DNA, the CDR3 is TGTGCCAGCAGTGCCCCCGGCGAGACCCAGTACTTC. Translating gives CASSAPGETQYF.

V usage is TRBV11-2 and J usage is TRBJ2-7; TRBD1 matches at 8 bases. This CDR3 has 14 residues. Trimming at V came to 3 bases and at J to 4 bases, leaving 5 bases not matched to a gene. Germline assignment: CDR1 SGHAT and CDR2 FQNNGV. This chain's CDR3 is CASSFRTGIYEQYF. The CDR3 region has the DNA TGTGCCAGCAGCTTCCGGACAGGGATATACGAGCAGTACTTC. Filled out from reference TRBV11-2 and TRBJ2-7, the complete variable domain reads EAGVAQSPRYKIIEKRQSVAFWCNPISGHATLYWYQQILGQGPKLLIQFQNNGVVDDSQLPKDRFSAERLKGVDSTLKIQPAKLEDSAVYLCASSFRTGIYEQYFGPGTRLTVT.

V gene TRBV6-6 combines with J gene TRBJ1-5; maybe TRBD1 (6 bases). Germline V lookup: CDR1 MNHNY, CDR2 SVGAGI (reference sequence). Trimming cost V 2 bases and J 2 bases, with 13 bases left between them. CDR3 length equals 16 residues. CDR3 region: CASSYEAGEGNQPQHF. CDR3 sequence (DNA): TGTGCCAGCAGTTACGAGGCAGGGGAGGGCAATCAGCCCCAGCATTTT.

The rearrangement links TRBV4-3 to TRBJ2-3; perhaps TRBD1 as D (6 bases). The CDR3 spans 15 residues. Germline V gives CDR1 LGHNA, CDR2 YSLEER. Trimming took 1 base from V and 0 from J, leaving 8 bases between them. The CDR3 DNA reads TGCGCCAGCAGCCAAGGCGGACAGAGCACAGATACGCAGTATTTT. Translation: CASSQGGQSTDTQYF.

The chain links TRBV6-6 to TRBJ2-7; no definite D call. V lost 4 bases and J 3 bases, leaving 10 bases between the germline ends. The germline V gene encodes CDR1 MNHNY and CDR2 SVGAGI (reference sequence). The CDR3 loop spans 13 amino acids. CDR3 amino acids: CASSSASGYEQYF. DNA of the CDR3: TGTGCCAGCAGTTCAGCCTCAGGCTACGAGCAGTACTTC.

Comment on this clone: Other DNA variants within this sample encode the same CDR3. This chain uses TRBV27 with TRBJ1-2; perhaps TRBD1 as D (6 bases). The length of the CDR3 is 13 residues. With 6 bases removed from V and 4 bases from J, the gap between germline ends came to 12 bases. The V gene's germline CDR1 is MNHEY and CDR2 SMNVEV (reference sequence). CDR3 residues: CASSYRVGYGYTF. The CDR3 DNA follows: TGTGCCAGCAGCTACAGGGTTGGCTATGGCTACACCTTC.

CDR3 DNA: TGTGCCAGCTCACCGACAGGGGGTGATTCACCCCTCCACTTT. Translated: CASSPTGGDSPLHF. The chain employs TRBV18 and TRBJ1-6; 9 bases line up with TRBD1. Germline trimming cut 3 bases from V and 8 bases from J; bases unmatched to any gene: 2. This CDR3 region has 14 residues. Germline loops: CDR1 KGHSH, CDR2 LQKENI.